A selection of T cell receptor beta chains follows, all from one sample in a study of cytomegalovirus exposure and HLA in healthy donors. TCRdb's table, derived via immunoSEQ multiplex PCR, lists solely in-frame clones and lacks some. Recorded for this sample: over 120,000 clones. Sequenced: PBMCs. Receptor source: a male donor in good health and CMV-seronegative. Each CDR3 is given with its conserved first and last residue. A D gene is named only where the DNA matches it firmly.

V gene,D gene,J gene,CDR3 protein,CDR3 DNA
TRBV6-5,-,TRBJ1-4,CASSYQQGNEKLFF,TGTGCCAGCAGTTACCAACAGGGAAATGAAAAACTGTTTTTT
TRBV5-1,TRBD1,TRBJ2-2,CASSLLQGSTGELFF,TGCGCCAGCAGCTTGTTACAGGGGAGCACCGGGGAGCTGTTTTTT
TRBV7-9,TRBD1,TRBJ1-2,CASSPGQESYGYTF,TGTGCCAGCAGCCCGGGACAGGAAAGCTATGGCTACACCTTC
TRBV6-1,TRBD1,TRBJ1-1,CASILPGQGIQEAFF,TGTGCCAGCATCCTTCCGGGACAGGGAATTCAAGAAGCTTTCTTT
TRBV7-6,-,TRBJ2-1,CASSLERSYNEQFF,TGTGCCAGCAGCTTAGAGCGGTCCTACAATGAGCAGTTCTTC
TRBV6-5,TRBD1,TRBJ1-5,CASSYGTGPNQPQHF,TGTGCCAGCAGTTACGGGACAGGCCCAAATCAGCCCCAGCATTTT
TRBV18,-,TRBJ2-1,CASSTRSGSYNEQFF,TGTGCCAGCTCAACGAGGAGTGGCTCCTACAATGAGCAGTTCTTC
TRBV6-4,-,TRBJ2-7,CASSDSGGEQYF,TGTGCCAGCAGTGACTCCGGCGGCGAGCAGTACTTC
TRBV4-2,-,TRBJ2-3,CASSQRPTGETDTQYF,TGTGCCAGCAGCCAACGACCAACGGGGGAAACAGATACGCAGTATTTT
TRBV29-1,TRBD2,TRBJ2-1,CSVEVASGRARIGNNEQFF,TGCAGCGTTGAAGTAGCTAGCGGGAGGGCTCGTATTGGGAACAATGAGCAGTTCTTC
TRBV28,TRBD1,TRBJ2-7,CASTPNPGQGAYEQYF,TGTGCCAGCACCCCTAATCCGGGACAGGGGGCCTACGAGCAGTACTTC
TRBV7-9,-,TRBJ2-7,CASSLHSLLLSYEQYF,TGTGCCAGCAGCTTACACAGCCTTTTACTCTCCTACGAGCAGTACTTC
TRBV6-5,-,TRBJ2-7,CASTRGGRNYEQYF,TGTGCCAGCACTCGTGGAGGCAGAAACTACGAGCAGTACTTC
TRBV6-5,-,TRBJ2-5,CASSSRTGHLQETQYF,TGTGCCAGCAGTTCACGAACGGGACATCTACAAGAGACCCAGTACTTC
TRBV18,-,TRBJ1-1,CASSPHMNTEAFF,TGTGCCAGCTCACCACATATGAACACTGAAGCTTTCTTT
TRBV30,TRBD2,TRBJ2-5,CAGPLAGGETQYF,TGTGCCGGGCCCCTAGCGGGAGGGGAGACCCAGTACTTC
TRBV11-2,TRBD1,TRBJ1-3,CASSLGTAYSGNTIYF,TGTGCCAGCAGCCTCGGGACAGCCTACTCTGGAAACACCATATATTTT
TRBV29-1,-,TRBJ1-2,CSVGAGVGGYTF,TGCAGCGTTGGGGCAGGGGTAGGCGGCTACACCTTC
TRBV19,-,TRBJ1-5,CASSIGGTGRLLNQPQHF,TGTGCCAGTAGTATTGGAGGAACAGGGCGGTTATTGAATCAGCCCCAGCATTTT
TRBV30,-,TRBJ1-1,CAWNQGTEAFF,TGTGCCTGGAACCAGGGAACTGAAGCTTTCTTT
TRBV9,TRBD1,TRBJ2-3,CASSAWDRGRTDTQYF,TGTGCCAGCAGCGCTTGGGACAGGGGGCGCACAGATACGCAGTATTTT
TRBV25-1,TRBD1,TRBJ1-4,CASALQGRGEKLFF,TGTGCCAGCGCCCTACAGGGGCGCGGGGAAAAACTGTTTTTT
TRBV6-5,-,TRBJ1-3,CASSFGPTGNTIYF,TGTGCCAGCAGTTTCGGTCCCACTGGAAACACCATATATTTT